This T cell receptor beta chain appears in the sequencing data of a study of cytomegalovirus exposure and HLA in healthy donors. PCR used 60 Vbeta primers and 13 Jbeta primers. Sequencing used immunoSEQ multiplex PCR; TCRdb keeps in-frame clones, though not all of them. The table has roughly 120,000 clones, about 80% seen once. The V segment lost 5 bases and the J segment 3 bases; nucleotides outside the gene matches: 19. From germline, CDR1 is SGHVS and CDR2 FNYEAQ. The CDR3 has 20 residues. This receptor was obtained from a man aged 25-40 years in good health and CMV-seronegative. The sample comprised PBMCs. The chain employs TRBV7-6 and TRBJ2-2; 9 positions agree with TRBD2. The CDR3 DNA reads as TGTGCCAGCAGCCATCGGGTGGGTGTTAGCGGGAGAGGTGACACCGGGGAGCTGTTTTTT. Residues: CASSHRVGVSGRGDTGELFF.